The 7 T cell receptor beta chains below all came from one sample that was sequenced in a study of blood T cell repertoires in COVID-19. TCRdb's table, derived via immunoSEQ multiplex PCR, lists solely in-frame clones and lacks some. The sample carries about 200,000 clones, roughly 89% recorded once. The specimen sequenced was PBMCs or T cells enriched from blood (not recorded which). Source of these receptors: a woman aged 40-49 years with acute COVID-19.

V is TRBV27 and J is TRBJ1-6, with unresolved D. This CDR3 comprises 15 residues. The V end lost 8 bases, the J end lost 9 bases, and 20 bases lay between the germline ends. The germline V gene has CDR1 MNHEY and CDR2 SMNVEV (reference sequence). The CDR3 DNA is TGTGCCAGCGCCCAAGGAGGGAGGGTGGGTTCACCCCTCCACTTT. As protein: CASAQGGRVGSPLHF.

CDR3 DNA: TGTGCCAGCAGTTACCGGGACACTGAAGCTTTCTTT. It yields the protein CASSYRDTEAFF. The J gene is TRBJ1-1, the V gene TRBV6-2 or TRBV6-3; D call uncertain. V lost 2 bases to trimming and J lost 3 bases, with 4 bases between them. From germline, CDR1 is MNHEY and CDR2 SVGEGT. The length of the CDR3 is 12 residues.

This clone was counted once. The V call is TRBV9, the J call TRBJ2-2, with D unresolved. The CDR3 extends over 15 amino acids. V was pared by 0 bases and J by 7 bases, with 13 bases between. Germline values: CDR1 SGDLS, CDR2 YYNGEE. The CDR3 loop reads CASSVADSRNGELFF. The CDR3 bases are TGTGCCAGCAGCGTAGCTGACTCCCGCAACGGGGAGCTGTTTTTT. The full variable domain, rest sourced from reference TRBV9 and TRBJ2-2, is DSGVTQTPKHLITATGQRVTLRCSPRSGDLSVYWYQQSLDQGLQFLIQYYNGEERAKGNILERFSAQQFPDLHSELNLSSLELGDSALYFCASSVADSRNGELFFGEGSRLTVL.

The chain combines TRBV7-8 with TRBJ1-1, with 8 bases that match TRBD1. This CDR3 region has 17 residues. Germline V gene data show CDR1 as SGHVS and CDR2 as FQNEAQ. Trimming took 3 bases from V and 7 from J; bases not matched to a gene: 16. The CDR3 DNA follows: TGTGCCAGCAGCTTGGAGATGACAGGGGCCGCCGTATTTGAAGCTTTCTTT. Translation gives CASSLEMTGAAVFEAFF.

V gene TRBV7-9 combines with J gene TRBJ2-3; D uncertain. CDR3 length equals 15 residues. Germline CDR1 SEHNR, CDR2 FQNEAQ (reference sequence). V was clipped by 3 bases and J by 0 bases, with 10 bases between them. DNA for the CDR3: TGTGCCAGCAGCTTTCAATCAGTCAGCACAGATACGCAGTATTTT. The encoded protein is CASSFQSVSTDTQYF.

The chain uses TRBV6-6 and TRBJ2-1; D is perhaps TRBD2 (7 bases). CDR1 and CDR2 from the germline V gene are MNHNY and SVGAGI (reference sequence). CDR3 length equals 15 residues. Deletions cut 5 bases from V and 2 bases from J, with 13 bases between. The CDR3 nucleotides are TGTGCCAGCAGTCCGGGGGGCCGCGCCTACAATGAGCAGTTCTTC. Translation: CASSPGGRAYNEQFF.

This chain joins TRBV5-1 and TRBJ1-5; D remains ambiguous. CDR1 and CDR2 (germline): SGHRS, YFSETQ. The CDR3 consists of 15 residues. Trimming took 0 bases from V and 0 from J, leaving 7 bases between them. DNA of the CDR3: TGCGCCAGCAGCTTGGCCGGAGATAGCAATCAGCCCCAGCATTTT. Translating it yields CASSLAGDSNQPQHF.